This entry lists 14 T cell receptor beta chains sequenced from one sample in a study of blood T cell repertoires in COVID-19. Repertoires were generated with immunoSEQ multiplex PCR, while TCRdb's copy carries only in-frame clones and drops some. The table includes 70,000 to 95,000 clones, 70% to 85% detected once. The sample comprised peripheral blood. Source of these receptors: a woman between 45 and 60 years old with acute or convalescent COVID-19.

This chain links TRBV28 with TRBJ2-7, with 9 positions matching TRBD1. The CDR3 is 14 residues long. The germline V gene encodes CDR1 MDHEN and CDR2 SYDVKM. Losses at the gene ends were 6 bases for V and 5 bases for J; bases not matched to a gene: 8. This chain's CDR3 is CASSPGDRAHEQYF. CDR3 DNA sequence: TGTGCCAGCAGCCCCGGGGACAGGGCCCACGAGCAGTACTTC.

This rearrangement joins TRBV5-1 to TRBJ1-3, with D possibly TRBD1 on 6 matching bases. Between the trimmed V and J ends, which lost 0 bases and 4 bases, there was a span of 11 bases. The germline V gene encodes CDR1 SGHRS and CDR2 YFSETQ. This CDR3 contains 15 residues. The CDR3 reads CASSLDPQGGNTIYF. The CDR3 nucleotides are TGCGCCAGCAGCTTGGACCCACAGGGCGGAAACACCATATATTTT.

This clone appeared a few times. The rearrangement joins TRBV15 to TRBJ1-6; 9 bases are a match to TRBD1. Looked up from germline, CDR1 is LNHNV and CDR2 is YYDKDF (reference sequence). The CDR3 spans 15 residues. The junction had 3 bases not matched to a gene; V was cut back by 2 bases and J by 7 bases. The CDR3 nucleotides are TGTGCCACCAGCAGACCCGGGACAGGGAATTCACCCCTCCACTTT. Amino acids: CATSRPGTGNSPLHF.

The genes are TRBV7-9 and TRBJ1-6; D remains ambiguous. Per germline, CDR1 SEHNR and CDR2 FQNEAQ (reference sequence). The CDR3 is 12 amino acids. Deletions cut 5 bases from V and 7 bases from J, with 6 bases between. The CDR3 DNA reads TGTGCCAGCAGCCACCGGAATTCACCCCTCCACTTT. Residues: CASSHRNSPLHF.

The chain carries TRBV5-1 and TRBJ2-7, with D possibly matching TRBD1 (6 bases). CDR1 SGHRS and CDR2 YFSETQ come from the germline V gene. The CDR3 has 15 residues. The V and J ends lost 0 bases and 2 bases respectively, with 12 bases between them. DNA for the CDR3: TGCGCCAGCAGCTTGGACGGGACACGTACCTACGAGCAGTACTTC. Translation: CASSLDGTRTYEQYF.

The genes are TRBV7-9 and TRBJ2-1; no clear D gene. The V end was cut by 5 bases, the J end by 8 bases, with 10 bases between. The CDR3 sequence is 12 residues long. Germline V gives CDR1 SEHNR, CDR2 FQNEAQ (reference sequence). The CDR3 region is CASSLELYEQFF. As DNA, the CDR3 is TGTGCCAGCAGCCTGGAGCTGTATGAGCAGTTCTTC.

The chain is built from TRBV5-1 and TRBJ2-3, with unresolved D. Trimming cost V 4 bases and J 3 bases, with 9 bases left between them. This CDR3 has 13 amino acids. The germline V gene has CDR1 SGHRS and CDR2 YFSETQ. The CDR3, as DNA: TGCGCCAGCAGCGTCCTTCTTACAGATACGCAGTATTTT. Translation gives CASSVLLTDTQYF.

This chain joins TRBV5-8 and TRBJ2-1; 9 nucleotides agree with TRBD2. CDR1 is SGHTS, CDR2 YDEGEE, per germline. The CDR3 is made up of 14 amino acids. J was trimmed by 9 bases and V by 3 bases; bases with no gene match: 7. The DNA for the CDR3 is TGTGCCAGCAGCTCGGTAGCGGGAGCCCCTGAGCAGTTCTTC. This encodes CASSSVAGAPEQFF.

The V gene is TRBV3-1 (or the pseudogene TRBV3-2), the J gene TRBJ2-3; 9 bases are shared with TRBD2. This CDR3 is 13 amino acids long. J lost 6 bases, V lost 5 bases, and 3 bases had no gene match. Germline CDR1 is LGHDT and CDR2 is YNNKEL (reference sequence). The CDR3 DNA follows: TGTGCCAGCAGCTCGCGGGGGGGGGATACGCAGTATTTT. It is translated as CASSSRGGDTQYF.

This chain uses TRBV5-1 with TRBJ2-1, with TRBD1 matching 9 bases. Germline V CDR1 and CDR2: SGHRS, YFSETQ. CDR3 length: 16 amino acids. V lost 5 bases and J lost 5; bases outside the gene matches: 11. In DNA form, the CDR3 reads TGCGCCAGCAGGCCCGGGACAGGGCTCTCAGACAATGAGCAGTTCTTC. Amino acid sequence: CASRPGTGLSDNEQFF.

This chain uses TRBV7-8 with TRBJ2-5, with D tentatively TRBD2 (7 bases). Germline V lookup: CDR1 SGHVS, CDR2 FQNEAQ. The ends were cut back, 5 bases at V and 7 bases at J, with 17 bases in the middle. The CDR3 has 14 amino acids. The CDR3 spells CASSPTERGGTQYF. DNA for the CDR3: TGTGCCAGCAGCCCAACAGAAAGGGGGGGGACCCAGTACTTC.

The V call is TRBV7-2, the J call TRBJ1-1, with a possible D match to TRBD1 (6 bases). CDR1 and CDR2 (germline): SGHTA, FQGNSA. V gave up 5 bases and J gave up 0 bases, with 13 bases separating them. There are 15 residues in the CDR3. CDR3 nucleotides: TGTGCCAGCAGCGGGGGGGGACACATGAACACTGAAGCTTTCTTT. Translated: CASSGGGHMNTEAFF.

The sample holds one count of this clone. V and J are TRBV4-3 and TRBJ1-5; 8 positions agree with TRBD1. The germline V gene encodes CDR1 LGHNA and CDR2 YSLEER. The junction had 7 bases not matched to a gene; V was cut back by 0 bases and J by 6 bases. The CDR3 is made up of 16 amino acids. CDR3 bases: TGCGCCAGCAGCCAAGATTACGGACAGGGTGGTCAGCCCCAGCATTTT. This codes for CASSQDYGQGGQPQHF.

The CDR3 DNA reads as TGTGCCAGCAGCCAAGTGGTCAATGTAGGCAGGGGAACCAACTATGGCTACACCTTC. It specifies CASSQVVNVGRGTNYGYTF. V usage is TRBV4-2 and J usage is TRBJ1-2, with a possible D match to TRBD1 (6 bases). The CDR3 totals 19 residues. The germline V and J ends were trimmed by 1 base and 2 bases, with 23 bases remaining between them. In germline, CDR1 is LGHNA, CDR2 YNFKEQ.